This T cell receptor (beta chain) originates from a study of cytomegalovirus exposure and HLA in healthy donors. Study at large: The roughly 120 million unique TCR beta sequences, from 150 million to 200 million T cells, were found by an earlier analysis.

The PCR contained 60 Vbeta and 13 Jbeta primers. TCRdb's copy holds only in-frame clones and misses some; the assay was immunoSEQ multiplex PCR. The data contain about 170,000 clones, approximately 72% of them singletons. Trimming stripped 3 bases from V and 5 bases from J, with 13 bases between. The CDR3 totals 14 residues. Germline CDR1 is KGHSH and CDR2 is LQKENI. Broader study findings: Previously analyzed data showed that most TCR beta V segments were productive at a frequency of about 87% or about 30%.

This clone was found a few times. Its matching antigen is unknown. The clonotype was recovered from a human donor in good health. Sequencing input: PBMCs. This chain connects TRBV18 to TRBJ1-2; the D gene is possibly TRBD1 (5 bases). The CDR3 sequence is CASSPESDSYGYTF. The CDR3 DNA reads TGTGCCAGCTCACCTGAATCCGACAGTTATGGCTACACCTTC.